This T cell receptor beta chain is from a study of blood T cells in healthy people across ages. About the research overall: T cells yielded about one barcoded beta molecule per two cells through template switching.

Through a sample-barcoded 5' primer and a J-beta primer mix, a second PCR was run for about 6 to 11 cycles. A tag from a template-switch adaptor with 12 random nucleotides marked each cDNA molecule. One entry per CDR3 protein, called by TCRdb with MiXCR from the 5' RACE reads. Of 650,000 to 900,000 distinct CDR3 sequences in the sample, approximately 67% are singletons; the top ten hold around a quarter. Specimen: blood. This sequence originates from a man aged 25 to 45 in good health.

The CDR3 nucleotides are TGCAGTGCTAGAGATCACCAAGGGAGCGGTGAAAAACTGTTTTTT. Translating it yields CSARDHQGSGEKLFF. The genes are TRBV20-1 and TRBJ1-4, with D unresolved. Trimming pared 0 bases from V and 7 bases from J, leaving 15 bases between. Per the germline V gene, CDR1 is DFQATT and CDR2 is SNEGSKA (reference sequence). CDR3 size: 15 residues.